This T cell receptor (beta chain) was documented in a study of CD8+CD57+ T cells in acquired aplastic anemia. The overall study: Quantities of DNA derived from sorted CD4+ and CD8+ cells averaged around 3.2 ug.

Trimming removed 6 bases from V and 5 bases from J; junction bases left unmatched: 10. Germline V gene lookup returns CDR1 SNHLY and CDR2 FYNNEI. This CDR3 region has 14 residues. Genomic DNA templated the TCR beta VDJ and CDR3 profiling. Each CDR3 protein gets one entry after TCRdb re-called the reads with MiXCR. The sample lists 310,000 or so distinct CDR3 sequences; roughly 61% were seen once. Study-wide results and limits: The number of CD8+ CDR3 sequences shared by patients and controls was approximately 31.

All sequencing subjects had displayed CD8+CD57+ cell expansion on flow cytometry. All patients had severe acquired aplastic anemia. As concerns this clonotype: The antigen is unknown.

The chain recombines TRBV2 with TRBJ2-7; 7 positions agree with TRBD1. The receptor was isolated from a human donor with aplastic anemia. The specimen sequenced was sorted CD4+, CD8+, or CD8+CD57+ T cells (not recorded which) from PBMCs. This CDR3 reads CASRDGGQVDEQYF. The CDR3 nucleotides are TGTGCCAGCAGGGACGGTGGACAGGTCGACGAGCAGTACTTC.